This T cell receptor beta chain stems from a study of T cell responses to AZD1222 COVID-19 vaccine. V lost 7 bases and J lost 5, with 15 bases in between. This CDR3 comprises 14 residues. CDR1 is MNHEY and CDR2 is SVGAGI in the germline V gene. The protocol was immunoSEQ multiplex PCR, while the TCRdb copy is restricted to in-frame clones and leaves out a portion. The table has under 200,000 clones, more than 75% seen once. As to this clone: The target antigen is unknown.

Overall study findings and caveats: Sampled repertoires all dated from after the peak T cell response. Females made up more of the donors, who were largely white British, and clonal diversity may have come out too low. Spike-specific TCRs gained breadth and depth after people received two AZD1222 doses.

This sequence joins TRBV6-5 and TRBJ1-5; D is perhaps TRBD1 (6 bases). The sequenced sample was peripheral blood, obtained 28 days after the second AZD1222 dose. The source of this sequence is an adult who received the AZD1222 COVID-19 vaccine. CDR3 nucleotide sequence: TGTGCCAGCATCGAACGTCCAGGGGATCAGCCCCAGCATTTT. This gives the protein CASIERPGDQPQHF.